These 4 T cell receptor beta chains originate from one sample sequenced in a study of blood T cell repertoires in COVID-19. TCRdb's table, derived via immunoSEQ multiplex PCR, lists solely in-frame clones and lacks some. Of hundreds of thousands of clones in the sample, more than 80% were seen once. The sample comprised peripheral blood. Receptor source: a woman aged 30 to 39 with active or convalescent COVID-19.

The V gene is TRBV6-5, the J gene TRBJ1-4; 7 bases align to TRBD1. Germline CDR1 is MNHEY and CDR2 is SVGAGI. The J segment lost 7 bases and the V segment lost 8 bases, leaving 7 bases of the junction unmatched. CDR3 length equals 13 residues. This chain's CDR3 is CASVEGAGEKLFF. The CDR3, as DNA: TGTGCCAGCGTGGAGGGGGCAGGTGAAAAACTGTTTTTT.

J is TRBJ1-1 and V is TRBV6-1, with 9 bases lining up with TRBD1. The CDR3 has 16 amino acids. Germline assignment: CDR1 MNHNS and CDR2 SASEGT. The V segment lost 4 bases and the J segment 1 base; nucleotides outside the gene matches: 7. The CDR3 DNA follows: TGTGCCAGCAGTGTAAACAGGGGGCGATGGAACACTGAAGCTTTCTTT. Its protein product is CASSVNRGRWNTEAFF.

The genes are TRBV2 and TRBJ2-3; D is uncertain. The CDR3 runs 15 residues. Germline V CDR1 and CDR2: SNHLY, FYNNEI. Trimming stripped 0 bases from V and 2 bases from J, with 9 bases between. The CDR3 is CASSEAGQHTDTQYF. CDR3 DNA sequence: TGTGCCAGCAGTGAAGCGGGCCAACACACAGATACGCAGTATTTT.

The V and J genes are TRBV10-2 and TRBJ2-4; D possibly corresponds to TRBD2 (5 bases). The V end lost 4 bases, the J end lost 2 bases, and 15 bases lay between the germline ends. Germline assignment: CDR1 WSHSY and CDR2 SAAADI. The length of the CDR3 is 16 residues. The DNA for the CDR3 is TGCGCCAGCAGTGTTGTGCTCGGAGGTTCCAAAAACATTCAGTACTTC. This encodes CASSVVLGGSKNIQYF.